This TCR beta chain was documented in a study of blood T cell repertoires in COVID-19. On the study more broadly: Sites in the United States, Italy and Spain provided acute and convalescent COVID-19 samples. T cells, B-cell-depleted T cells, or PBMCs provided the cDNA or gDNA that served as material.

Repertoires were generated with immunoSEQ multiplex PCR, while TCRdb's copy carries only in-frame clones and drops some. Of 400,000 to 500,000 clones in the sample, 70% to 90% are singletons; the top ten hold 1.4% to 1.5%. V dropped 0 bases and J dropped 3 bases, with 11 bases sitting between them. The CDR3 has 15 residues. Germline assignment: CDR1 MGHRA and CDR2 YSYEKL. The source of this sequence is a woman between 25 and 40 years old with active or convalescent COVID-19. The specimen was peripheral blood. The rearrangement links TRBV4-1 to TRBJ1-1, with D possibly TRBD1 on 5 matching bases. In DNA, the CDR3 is TGCGCCAGCAGCCAAGAACCTCAGGGTCACACTGAAGCTTTCTTT. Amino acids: CASSQEPQGHTEAFF.